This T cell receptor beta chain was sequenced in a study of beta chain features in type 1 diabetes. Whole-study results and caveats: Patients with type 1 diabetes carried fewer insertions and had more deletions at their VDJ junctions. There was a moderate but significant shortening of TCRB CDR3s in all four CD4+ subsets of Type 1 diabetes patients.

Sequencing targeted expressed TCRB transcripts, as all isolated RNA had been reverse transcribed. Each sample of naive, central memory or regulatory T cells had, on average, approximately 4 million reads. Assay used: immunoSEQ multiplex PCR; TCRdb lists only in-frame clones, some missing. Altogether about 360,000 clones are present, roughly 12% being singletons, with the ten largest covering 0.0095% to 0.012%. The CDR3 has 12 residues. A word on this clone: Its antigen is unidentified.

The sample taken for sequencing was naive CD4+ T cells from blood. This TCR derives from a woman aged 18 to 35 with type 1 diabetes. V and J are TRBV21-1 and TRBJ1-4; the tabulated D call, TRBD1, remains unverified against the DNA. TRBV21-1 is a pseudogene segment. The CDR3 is CASRQGLEKLFF. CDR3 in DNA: TGTGCCAGCCGACAGGGTCTGGAAAAACTGTTTTTT.